This T cell receptor beta chain originates from a study of T cell responses to AZD1222 COVID-19 vaccine. Overall study results and limits: The study sampled repertoires only after the peak T cell response. It was only six AZD1222 recipients who were seropositive at baseline.

The CDR3 is 12 residues long. The V end was cut by 0 bases, the J end by 7 bases, with 7 bases between. The method was immunoSEQ multiplex PCR; TCRdb's version includes in-frame clones alone and lacks a portion of them. The table includes 130,000 or so clones, approximately 95% detected once. About this clone: The antigen is unknown.

This chain joins TRBV12-3 or TRBV12-4 and TRBJ2-7; D is uncertain. The receptor's source is an adult in good health. The sequenced sample was peripheral blood, obtained on day 0 of MenACWY control vaccination. This CDR3 is CASSLALREQYF. The CDR3 bases are TGTGCCAGCAGTTTAGCGTTGCGGGAGCAGTACTTC.